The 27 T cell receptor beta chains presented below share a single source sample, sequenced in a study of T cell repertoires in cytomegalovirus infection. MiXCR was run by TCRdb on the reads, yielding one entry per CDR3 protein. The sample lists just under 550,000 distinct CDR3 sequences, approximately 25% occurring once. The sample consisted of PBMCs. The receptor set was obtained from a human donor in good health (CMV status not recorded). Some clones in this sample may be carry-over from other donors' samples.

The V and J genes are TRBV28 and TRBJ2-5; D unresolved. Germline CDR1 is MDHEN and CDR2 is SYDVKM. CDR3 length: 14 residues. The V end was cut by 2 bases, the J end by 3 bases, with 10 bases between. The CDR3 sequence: CASSLGGHEETQYF. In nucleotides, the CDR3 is TGTGCCAGCAGTTTAGGTGGGCATGAAGAGACCCAGTACTTC.

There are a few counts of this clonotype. The CDR3 bases are TGTGCCAGCACCACTAGCGGGAACACCGGGGAGCTGTTTTTT. Protein product: CASTTSGNTGELFF. The rearrangement uses TRBV28 and TRBJ2-2, with TRBD2 identical over 8 bases. V trimming: 7 bases; J trimming: 1 base; junction bases outside the gene matches: 2. CDR3 length: 14 amino acids. CDR1 MDHEN and CDR2 SYDVKM come from the germline V gene. The entire variable domain, with the rest obtained from reference TRBV28 and TRBJ2-2, is as follows: DVKVTQSSRYLVKRTGEKVFLECVQDMDHENMFWYRQDPGLGLRLIYFSYDVKMKEKGDIPEGYSVSREKKERFSLILESASTNQTSMYLCASTTSGNTGELFFGEGSRLTVL.

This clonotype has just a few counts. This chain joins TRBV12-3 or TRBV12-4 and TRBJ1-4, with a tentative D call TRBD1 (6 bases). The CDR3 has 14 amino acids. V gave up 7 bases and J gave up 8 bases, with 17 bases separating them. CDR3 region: CASNQQGRQEKLFF. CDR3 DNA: TGTGCCAGCAACCAACAGGGACGTCAGGAAAAACTGTTTTTT.

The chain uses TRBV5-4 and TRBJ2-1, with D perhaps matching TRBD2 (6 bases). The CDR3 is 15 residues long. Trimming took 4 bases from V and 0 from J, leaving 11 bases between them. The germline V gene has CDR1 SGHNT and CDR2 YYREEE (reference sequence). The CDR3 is CASSDSGRSYNEQFF. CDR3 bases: TGTGCCAGCAGCGACAGCGGGCGCTCCTACAATGAGCAGTTCTTC.

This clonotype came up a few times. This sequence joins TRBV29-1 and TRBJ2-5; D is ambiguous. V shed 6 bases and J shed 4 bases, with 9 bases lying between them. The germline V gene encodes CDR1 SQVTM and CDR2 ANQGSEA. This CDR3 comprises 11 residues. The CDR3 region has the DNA TGCAGCGTCTGGGGTGGAGAGACCCAGTACTTC. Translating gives CSVWGGETQYF.

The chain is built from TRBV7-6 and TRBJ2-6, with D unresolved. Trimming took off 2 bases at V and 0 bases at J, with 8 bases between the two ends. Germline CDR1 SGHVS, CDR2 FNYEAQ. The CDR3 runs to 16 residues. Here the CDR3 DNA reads TGTGCCAGCAGCTTAAGGTTAAACTCTGGGGCCAACGTCCTGACTTTC. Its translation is CASSLRLNSGANVLTF.

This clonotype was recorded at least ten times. CDR3 nucleotides: TGTGCCAGCAGCTTACACGGCTACGAGCAGTACGTC. It is translated as CASSLHGYEQYV. This chain joins TRBV7-2 and TRBJ2-7, with D unresolved. Germline CDR1 and CDR2: SGHTA and FQGNSA. CDR3 length: 12 amino acids. V shed 2 bases and J shed 3 bases, with 5 bases lying between them.

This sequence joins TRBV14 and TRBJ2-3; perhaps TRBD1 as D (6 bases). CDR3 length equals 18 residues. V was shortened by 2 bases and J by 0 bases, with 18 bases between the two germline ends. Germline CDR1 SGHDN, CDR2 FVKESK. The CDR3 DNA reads TGTGCCAGCAGCCAACTCCAGGGGCCCAAGCAAAGCACAGATACGCAGTATTTT. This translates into CASSQLQGPKQSTDTQYF.

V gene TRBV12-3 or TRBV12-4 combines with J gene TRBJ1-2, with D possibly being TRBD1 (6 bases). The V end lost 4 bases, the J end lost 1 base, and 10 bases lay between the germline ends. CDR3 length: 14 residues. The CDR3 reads CASSSTGLNYGYTF. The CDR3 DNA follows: TGTGCCAGCAGTTCGACAGGACTTAACTATGGCTACACCTTC.

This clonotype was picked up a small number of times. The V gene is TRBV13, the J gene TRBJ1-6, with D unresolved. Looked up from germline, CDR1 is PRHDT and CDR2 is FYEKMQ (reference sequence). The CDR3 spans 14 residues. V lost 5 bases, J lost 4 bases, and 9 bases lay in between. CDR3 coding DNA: TGTGCCAGCAGCGGCGGGGTATATAATTCACCCCTCCACTTT. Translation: CASSGGVYNSPLHF.

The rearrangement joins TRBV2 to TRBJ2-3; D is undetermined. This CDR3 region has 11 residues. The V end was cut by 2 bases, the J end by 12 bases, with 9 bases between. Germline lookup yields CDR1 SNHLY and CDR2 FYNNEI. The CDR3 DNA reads TGTGCCAGCAGTGAATTCATAACCCAGTATTTT. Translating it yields CASSEFITQYF.

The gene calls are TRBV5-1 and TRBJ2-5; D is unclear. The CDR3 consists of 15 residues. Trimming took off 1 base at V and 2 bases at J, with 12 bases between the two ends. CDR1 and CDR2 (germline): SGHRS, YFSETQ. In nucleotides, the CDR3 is TGCGCCAGCAGCTTGACAGCCACACCTCAAGAGACCCAGTACTTC. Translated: CASSLTATPQETQYF.

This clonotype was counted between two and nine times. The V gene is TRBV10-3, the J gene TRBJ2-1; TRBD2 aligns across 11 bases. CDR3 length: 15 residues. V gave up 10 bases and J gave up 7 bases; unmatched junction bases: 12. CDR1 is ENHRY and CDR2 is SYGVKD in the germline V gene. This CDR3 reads CATLAGEVLGNEQFF. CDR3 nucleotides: TGTGCCACACTAGCGGGAGAGGTATTAGGGAATGAGCAGTTCTTC.

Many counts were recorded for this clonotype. The CDR3 bases are TGTGCCAGCAGCTCACAGGGGAATGAAAAACTGTTTTTT. Protein: CASSSQGNEKLFF. The V gene is TRBV7-2, the J gene TRBJ1-4, with 7 bases matching TRBD1. Germline CDR1 reads SGHTA; CDR2 reads FQGNSA. Trimming removed 4 bases from V and 5 bases from J; junction bases left unmatched: 1. The CDR3 is made up of 13 amino acids.

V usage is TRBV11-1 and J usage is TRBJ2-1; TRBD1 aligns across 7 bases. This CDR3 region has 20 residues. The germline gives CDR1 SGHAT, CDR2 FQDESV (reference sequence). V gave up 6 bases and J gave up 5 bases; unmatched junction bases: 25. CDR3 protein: CASRQGQPNNTTKIHNEQFF. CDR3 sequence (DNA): TGTGCCAGCAGGCAGGGACAGCCTAATAACACTACCAAAATACACAATGAGCAGTTCTTC.

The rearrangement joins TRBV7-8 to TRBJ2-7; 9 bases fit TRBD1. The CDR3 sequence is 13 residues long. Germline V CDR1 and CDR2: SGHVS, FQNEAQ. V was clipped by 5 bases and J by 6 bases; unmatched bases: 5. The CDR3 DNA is TGTGCCAGCAGCGTACAGGGGGCGGCCGAGCAGTACTTC. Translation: CASSVQGAAEQYF. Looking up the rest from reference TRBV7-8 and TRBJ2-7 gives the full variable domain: GAGVSQSPRYKVAKRGQDVALRCDPISGHVSLFWYQQALGQGPEFLTYFQNEAQLDKSGLPSDRFFAERPEGSVSTLKIQRTQQEDSAVYLCASSVQGAAEQYFGPGTRLTVT.

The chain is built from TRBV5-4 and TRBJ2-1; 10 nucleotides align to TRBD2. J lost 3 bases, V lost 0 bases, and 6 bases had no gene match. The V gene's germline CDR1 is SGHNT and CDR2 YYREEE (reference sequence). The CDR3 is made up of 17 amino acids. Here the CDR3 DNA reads TGTGCCAGCAGCTTGGGGACTAGCGGAAATAACTACAATGAGCAGTTCTTC. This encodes CASSLGTSGNNYNEQFF. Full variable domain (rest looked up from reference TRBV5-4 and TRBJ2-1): ETGVTQSPTHLIKTRGQQVTLRCSSQSGHNTVSWYQQALGQGPQFIFQYYREEENGRGNFPPRFSGLQFPNYSSELNVNALELDDSALYLCASSLGTSGNNYNEQFFGPGTRLTVL.

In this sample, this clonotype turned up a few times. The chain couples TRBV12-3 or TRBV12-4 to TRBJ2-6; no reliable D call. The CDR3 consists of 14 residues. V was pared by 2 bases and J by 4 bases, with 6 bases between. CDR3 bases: TGTGCCAGCAGTTTAATCCAAGGGGCCAACGTCCTGACTTTC. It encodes CASSLIQGANVLTF.

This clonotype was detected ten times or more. The CDR3 DNA reads TGTGCCAGCAGCCCGACCCCGCGGACTAGCGGGACCAGCTCCTACAATGAGCAGTTCTTC. It translates to CASSPTPRTSGTSSYNEQFF. The chain has TRBV7-9 and TRBJ2-1; 12 bases line up with TRBD2. Germline CDR1 SEHNR, CDR2 FQNEAQ (reference sequence). The CDR3 contains 20 residues. The V gene end was trimmed by 5 bases and the J gene end by 0 bases; junction bases not matched to a gene: 14. Using reference TRBV7-9 and TRBJ2-1 for the parts outside the CDR3, the full variable domain is DTGVSQNPRHKITKRGQNVTFRCDPISEHNRLYWYRQTLGQGPEFLTYFQNEAQLEKSRLLSDRFSAERPKGSFSTLEIQRTEQGDSAMYLCASSPTPRTSGTSSYNEQFFGPGTRLTVL.

Here the CDR3 DNA reads TGTGCCAGCAGTACGCCGGGACAGGGGATCCACGAGCAGTACGTC. Its translation is CASSTPGQGIHEQYV. The chain is built from TRBV27 and TRBJ2-7; 10 bases are shared with TRBD1. Germline CDR1 reads MNHEY; CDR2 reads SMNVEV (reference sequence). The CDR3 runs to 15 residues. The trim removed 5 bases at V and 5 bases at J, leaving 9 bases unmatched.

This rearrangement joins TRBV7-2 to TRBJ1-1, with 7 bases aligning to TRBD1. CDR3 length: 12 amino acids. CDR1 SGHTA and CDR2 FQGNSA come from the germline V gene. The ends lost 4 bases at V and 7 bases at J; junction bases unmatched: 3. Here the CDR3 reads CASSSTGNEAFF. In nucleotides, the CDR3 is TGTGCCAGCAGCTCGACAGGGAATGAAGCTTTCTTT.

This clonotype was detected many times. The CDR3 nucleotides are TGTGCCAGCAGCCAGGGACAGGGGGCGACCCTTAACTATGGCTACACCTTC. Amino acid sequence: CASSQGQGATLNYGYTF. V and J are TRBV7-2 and TRBJ1-2; TRBD1 aligns across 12 bases. The CDR3 is 17 residues long. Trimming cost V 5 bases and J 1 base; bases outside gene matches: 8. Per germline, CDR1 SGHTA and CDR2 FQGNSA.

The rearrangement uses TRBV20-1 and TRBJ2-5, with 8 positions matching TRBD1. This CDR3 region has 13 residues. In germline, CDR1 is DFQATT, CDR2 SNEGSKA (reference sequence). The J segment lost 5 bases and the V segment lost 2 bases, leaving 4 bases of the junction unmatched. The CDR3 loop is CSARQGARETQYF. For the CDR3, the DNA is TGCAGTGCTAGACAGGGGGCGCGGGAGACCCAGTACTTC.

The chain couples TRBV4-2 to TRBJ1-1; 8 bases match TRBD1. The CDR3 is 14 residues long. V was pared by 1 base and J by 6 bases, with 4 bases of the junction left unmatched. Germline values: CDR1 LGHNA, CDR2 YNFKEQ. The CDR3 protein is CASSQAGGIPEAFF. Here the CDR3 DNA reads TGTGCCAGCAGCCAAGCAGGGGGCATACCTGAAGCTTTCTTT.

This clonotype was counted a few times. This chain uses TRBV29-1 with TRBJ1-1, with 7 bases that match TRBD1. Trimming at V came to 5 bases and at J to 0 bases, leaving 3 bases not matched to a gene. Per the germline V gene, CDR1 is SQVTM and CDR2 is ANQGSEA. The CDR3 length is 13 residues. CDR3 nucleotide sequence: TGCAGCGTTAAGACAGGGCTGAACACTGAAGCTTTCTTT. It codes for CSVKTGLNTEAFF.

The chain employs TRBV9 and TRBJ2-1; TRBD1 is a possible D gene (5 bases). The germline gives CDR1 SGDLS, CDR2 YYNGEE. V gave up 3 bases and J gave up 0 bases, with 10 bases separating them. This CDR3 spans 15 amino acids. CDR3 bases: TGTGCCAGCAGCGGGGGCGGCGTCTCCTACAATGAGCAGTTCTTC. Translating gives CASSGGGVSYNEQFF.

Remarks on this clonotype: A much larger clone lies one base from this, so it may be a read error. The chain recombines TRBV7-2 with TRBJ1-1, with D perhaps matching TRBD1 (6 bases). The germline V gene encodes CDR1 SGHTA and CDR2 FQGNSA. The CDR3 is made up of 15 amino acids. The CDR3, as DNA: TGTGCCAACAGCTTAAGCAGGGGAGGGGACACTGAAGCTTTCTTT. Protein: CANSLSRGGDTEAFF. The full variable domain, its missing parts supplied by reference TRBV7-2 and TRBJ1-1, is GAGVSQSPSNKVTEKGKDVELRCDPISGHTALYWYRQSLGQGLEFLIYFQGNSAPDKSGLPSDRFSAERTGGSVSTLTIQRTQQEDSAVYLCANSLSRGGDTEAFFGQGTRLTVV.